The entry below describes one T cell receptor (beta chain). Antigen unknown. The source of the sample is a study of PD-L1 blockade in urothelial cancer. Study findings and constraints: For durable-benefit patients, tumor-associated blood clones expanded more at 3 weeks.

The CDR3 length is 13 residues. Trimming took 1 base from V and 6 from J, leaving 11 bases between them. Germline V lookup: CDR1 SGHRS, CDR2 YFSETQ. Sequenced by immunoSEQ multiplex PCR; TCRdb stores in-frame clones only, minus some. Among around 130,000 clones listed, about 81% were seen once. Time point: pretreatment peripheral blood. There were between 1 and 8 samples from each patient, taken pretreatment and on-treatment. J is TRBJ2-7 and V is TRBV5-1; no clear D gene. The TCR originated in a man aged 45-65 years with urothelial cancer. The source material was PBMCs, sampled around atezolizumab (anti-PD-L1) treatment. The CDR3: CASSLMERLEQYF. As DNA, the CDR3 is TGCGCCAGCAGCTTGATGGAGCGACTCGAGCAGTACTTC.